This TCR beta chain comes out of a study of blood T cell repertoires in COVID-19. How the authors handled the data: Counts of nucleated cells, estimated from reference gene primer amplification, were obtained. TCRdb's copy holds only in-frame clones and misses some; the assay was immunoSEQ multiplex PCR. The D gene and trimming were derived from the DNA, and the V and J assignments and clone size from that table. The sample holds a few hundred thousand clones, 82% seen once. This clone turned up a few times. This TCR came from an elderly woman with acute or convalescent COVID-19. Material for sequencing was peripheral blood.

The CDR3 here is CASSPQSNQPQHF. The CDR3 DNA reads as TGTGCCAGCTCACCCCAGAGCAATCAGCCCCAGCATTTT. The chain combines TRBV18 with TRBJ1-5; D is unclear. Germline V gives CDR1 KGHSH, CDR2 LQKENI. V was shortened by 3 bases and J by 1 base, with 4 bases between the two germline ends. The CDR3 is made up of 13 amino acids.